The present T cell receptor (beta chain) was sequenced within a study of blood T cell repertoires in COVID-19. Germline CDR1 is SGHRS and CDR2 is YFSETQ. V lost 1 base and J 1 base, leaving 8 bases between the germline ends. CDR3 length equals 15 residues. Source study methods: It was from reference gene primer amplification that nucleated cell counts were estimated. Clones were read by immunoSEQ multiplex PCR, and TCRdb kept only the in-frame ones, dropping some. From that table come the V and J calls and clone size; the DNA was used to work out D and trimming. The table records 150,000 to 200,000 clones, about four fifths of them present only once.

This clonotype was sampled from a human donor in a cohort sampled during active COVID-19. The sample comprised peripheral blood. The chain couples TRBV5-1 to TRBJ2-2; D ambiguous. The CDR3 DNA sequence: TGCGCCAGCAGCTTGTTAACATTGAACACCGGGGAGCTGTTTTTT. Encoded protein: CASSLLTLNTGELFF.